Sequencing of this T cell receptor (beta chain) was carried out in a study of cytomegalovirus exposure and HLA in healthy donors. PCR employed 60 Vbeta and 13 Jbeta primers. Clones were sequenced by immunoSEQ multiplex PCR, and TCRdb holds only the in-frame ones, with some missing. The sample holds about 110,000 clones, 55% to 75% seen once. This clone was seen a few times. Sequences were obtained from PBMCs. The TCR comes from a woman in her 70s in good health and CMV-seropositive.

The CDR3 DNA reads as TGTGCCTGGAGTGTACACCCAGTGAACACTGAAGCTTTCTTT. It codes for CAWSVHPVNTEAFF. The rearrangement links TRBV30 to TRBJ1-1; no definite D call. V lost 0 bases and J 0 bases, leaving 8 bases between the germline ends. CDR3 size: 14 residues. CDR1 GTSNPN and CDR2 SVGIG come from the germline V gene (reference sequence).